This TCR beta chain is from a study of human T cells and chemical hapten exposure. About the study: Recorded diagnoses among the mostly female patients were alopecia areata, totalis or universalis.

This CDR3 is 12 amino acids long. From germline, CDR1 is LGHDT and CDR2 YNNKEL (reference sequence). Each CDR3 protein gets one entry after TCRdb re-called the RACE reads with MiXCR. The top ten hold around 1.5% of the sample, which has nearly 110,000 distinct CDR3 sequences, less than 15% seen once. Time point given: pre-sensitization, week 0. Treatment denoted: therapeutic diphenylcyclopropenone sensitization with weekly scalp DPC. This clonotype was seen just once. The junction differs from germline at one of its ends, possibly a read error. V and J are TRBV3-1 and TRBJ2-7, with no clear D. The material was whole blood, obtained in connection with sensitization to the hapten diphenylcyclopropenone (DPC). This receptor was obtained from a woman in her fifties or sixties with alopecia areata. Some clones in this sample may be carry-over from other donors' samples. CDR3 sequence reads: CASSSPGRDPDF. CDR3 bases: TGTGCCAGCAGCTCGCCGGGTCGCGACCCAGACTTC.